One and the same sample provided the 5 T cell receptor beta chains below, sequenced in a study of naive and memory T cell subsets. Both TRBC1 and TRBC2 were covered by a beta constant-region primer of two equimolar oligonucleotides. Nested alpha and beta constant-region primers with the SP2 primer drove four PCR rounds on ligated cDNA. TCRdb fed the UMI-ligation and nested PCR reads into MiXCR, producing one record per CDR3 protein. The data show tens of thousands of distinct CDR3 sequences, about 10% seen once. The sample consisted of naive CD8+ T cells from blood. These receptors were collected from a human donor in good health.

The V call is TRBV20-1, the J call TRBJ2-5; D is unclear. V was shortened by 5 bases and J by 8 bases, with 9 bases between the two germline ends. Germline CDR1 reads DFQATT; CDR2 reads SNEGSKA (reference sequence). This CDR3 has 10 residues. Here the CDR3 reads CSAVLGTQYF. The CDR3 nucleotides are TGCAGTGCTGTACTTGGAACCCAGTACTTC.

The chain combines TRBV5-4 with TRBJ1-2, with 9 bases that match TRBD1. In germline, CDR1 is SGHNT, CDR2 YYREEE (reference sequence). Germline trimming cut 0 bases from V and 5 bases from J; bases unmatched to any gene: 5. The CDR3 extends over 15 amino acids. The CDR3 nucleotides read TGTGCCAGCAGCTTGGGACAGGGGGTTCTGTATGGCTACACCTTC. Its protein product is CASSLGQGVLYGYTF.

This clonotype was detected only a few times. The J gene is TRBJ2-7, the V gene TRBV10-3; 10 bases map to TRBD1. Unmatched junction bases numbered 3, after V lost 9 bases and J lost 4 bases. The germline gives CDR1 ENHRY, CDR2 SYGVKD. This CDR3 contains 12 residues. CDR3 residues: CAIGQGGYEQYF. The CDR3, as DNA: TGTGCCATAGGACAGGGGGGGTACGAGCAGTACTTC.

V is TRBV6-5 and J is TRBJ1-1; D unclear. CDR1 and CDR2 (germline): MNHEY, SVGAGI. The CDR3 loop spans 13 amino acids. V shed 6 bases and J shed 6 bases, with 14 bases lying between them. In nucleotides, the CDR3 is TGTGCCAGCAGCCAGACCTGGGCCGCTGAAGCTTTCTTT. Its translation is CASSQTWAAEAFF.

This clonotype was seen at least ten times. The chain's CDR3 is CASSLGAPRVADTQYF. The CDR3 DNA is TGTGCCAGCAGCTTGGGGGCCCCGAGAGTCGCAGATACGCAGTATTTT. The V call is TRBV5-6, the J call TRBJ2-3; D remains unclear. The CDR3 length is 16 residues. V was trimmed by 0 bases and J by 4 bases, leaving 15 bases between them. CDR1 is SGHDT and CDR2 is YYEEEE in the germline V gene.